These 4 T cell receptor beta chains originate from one sample sequenced in a study of post-analysis software for immune sequencing data. These receptors' targets are unknown. Unique molecular identifiers were present in the TCR beta cDNA libraries. TCRdb reprocessed the PCR reads with MiXCR, giving one entry per CDR3 protein. The sample lists about 820,000 distinct CDR3 sequences, roughly half occurring once. Findings and limits, study-wide: Included in a set of a few TRBV segments more frequent in patients than controls were TRBV5-6, TRBV5-1 and TRBV20-1.

The sample comprised blood. These receptors were collected from a girl aged 10 to 17 with multiple sclerosis.

This clonotype was recorded a few times. This chain connects TRBV12-3 or TRBV12-4 to TRBJ2-1; D not resolved. V lost 6 bases to trimming and J lost 2 bases, with 14 bases between them. This CDR3 is 15 amino acids long. The CDR3 loop reads CASSLDKAAYNEQFF. CDR3 coding DNA: TGTGCCAGCAGCCTTGACAAAGCAGCCTACAATGAGCAGTTCTTC.

This chain links TRBV5-1 with TRBJ2-3; TRBD2 matches 10 bases. This CDR3 comprises 16 residues. Germline V gene data show CDR1 as SGHRS and CDR2 as YFSETQ. V lost 0 bases and J lost 4; bases outside the gene matches: 5. DNA of the CDR3: TGCGCCAGCAGCTTGGCCCTAGCGGGAGTGGCAGATACGCAGTATTTT. This sequence encodes CASSLALAGVADTQYF.

The table lists this clonotype with a few counts. The junction does not match germline at one end; this may be a read error. The V call is TRBV4-1, the J call TRBJ1-2; D uncertain. Per germline, CDR1 MGHRA and CDR2 YSYEKL. The CDR3 spans 16 residues. The CDR3 loop is CAGSQERHTPRYGYTF. In DNA form, the CDR3 reads TGCGCCGGCAGCCAAGAGCGCCATACGCCCAGATATGGCTACACCTTC.

V is TRBV6-1 and J is TRBJ1-6; D unresolved. CDR3 length equals 17 residues. Per germline, CDR1 MNHNS and CDR2 SASEGT. V shed 1 base and J shed 0 bases, with 10 bases lying between them. The CDR3 region is CASSEEVMGSYNSPLHF. CDR3 coding DNA: TGTGCCAGCAGTGAAGAGGTGATGGGCTCCTATAATTCACCCCTCCACTTT.